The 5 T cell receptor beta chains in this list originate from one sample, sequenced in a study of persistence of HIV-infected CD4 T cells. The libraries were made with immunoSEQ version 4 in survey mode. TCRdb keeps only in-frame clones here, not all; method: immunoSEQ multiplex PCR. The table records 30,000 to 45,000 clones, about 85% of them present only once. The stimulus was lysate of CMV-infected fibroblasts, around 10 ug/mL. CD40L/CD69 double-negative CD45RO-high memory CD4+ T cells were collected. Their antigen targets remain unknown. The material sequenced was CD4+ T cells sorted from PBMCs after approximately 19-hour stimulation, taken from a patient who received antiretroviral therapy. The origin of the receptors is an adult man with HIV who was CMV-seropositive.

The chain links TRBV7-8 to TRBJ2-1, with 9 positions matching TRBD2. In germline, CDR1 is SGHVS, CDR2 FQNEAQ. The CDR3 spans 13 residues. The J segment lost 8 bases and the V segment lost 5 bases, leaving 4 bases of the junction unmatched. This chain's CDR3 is CASSPLAGHEQFF. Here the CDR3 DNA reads TGTGCCAGCAGCCCGCTAGCGGGGCATGAGCAGTTCTTC.

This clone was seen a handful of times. CDR3 amino acids: CSVGTLGTGELFF. The DNA for the CDR3 is TGCAGCGTCGGGACGTTAGGGACCGGGGAGCTGTTTTTT. The rearrangement joins TRBV29-1 to TRBJ2-2; D tentatively fits TRBD1 or TRBD2 (5 bases each). This CDR3 comprises 13 residues. CDR1 and CDR2 (germline): SQVTM, ANQGSEA. V lost 6 bases and J 5 bases, leaving 13 bases between the germline ends.

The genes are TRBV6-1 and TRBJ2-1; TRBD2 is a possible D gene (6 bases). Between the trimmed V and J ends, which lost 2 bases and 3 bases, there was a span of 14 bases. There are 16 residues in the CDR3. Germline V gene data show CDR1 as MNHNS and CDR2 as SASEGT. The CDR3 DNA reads TGTGCCAGCAGTGAACGGAGGGAATGGGGCTACAATGAGCAGTTCTTC. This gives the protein CASSERREWGYNEQFF.

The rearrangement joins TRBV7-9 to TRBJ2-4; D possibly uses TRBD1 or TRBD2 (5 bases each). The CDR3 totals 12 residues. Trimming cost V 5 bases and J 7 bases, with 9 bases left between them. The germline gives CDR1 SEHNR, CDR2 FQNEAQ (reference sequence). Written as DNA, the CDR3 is TGTGCCAGCAGCCCCGGGGCGAACATTCAGTACTTC. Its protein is CASSPGANIQYF. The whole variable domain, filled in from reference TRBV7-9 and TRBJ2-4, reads DTGVSQNPRHKITKRGQNVTFRCDPISEHNRLYWYRQTLGQGPEFLTYFQNEAQLEKSRLLSDRFSAERPKGSFSTLEIQRTEQGDSAMYLCASSPGANIQYFGAGTRLSVL.

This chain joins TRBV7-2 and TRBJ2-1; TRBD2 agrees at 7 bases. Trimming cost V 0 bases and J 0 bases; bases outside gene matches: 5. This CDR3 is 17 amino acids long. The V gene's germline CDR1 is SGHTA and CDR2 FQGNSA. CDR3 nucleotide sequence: TGTGCCAGCAGCTTAGCTAGCGGGCCGAGCTCCTACAATGAGCAGTTCTTC. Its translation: CASSLASGPSSYNEQFF.